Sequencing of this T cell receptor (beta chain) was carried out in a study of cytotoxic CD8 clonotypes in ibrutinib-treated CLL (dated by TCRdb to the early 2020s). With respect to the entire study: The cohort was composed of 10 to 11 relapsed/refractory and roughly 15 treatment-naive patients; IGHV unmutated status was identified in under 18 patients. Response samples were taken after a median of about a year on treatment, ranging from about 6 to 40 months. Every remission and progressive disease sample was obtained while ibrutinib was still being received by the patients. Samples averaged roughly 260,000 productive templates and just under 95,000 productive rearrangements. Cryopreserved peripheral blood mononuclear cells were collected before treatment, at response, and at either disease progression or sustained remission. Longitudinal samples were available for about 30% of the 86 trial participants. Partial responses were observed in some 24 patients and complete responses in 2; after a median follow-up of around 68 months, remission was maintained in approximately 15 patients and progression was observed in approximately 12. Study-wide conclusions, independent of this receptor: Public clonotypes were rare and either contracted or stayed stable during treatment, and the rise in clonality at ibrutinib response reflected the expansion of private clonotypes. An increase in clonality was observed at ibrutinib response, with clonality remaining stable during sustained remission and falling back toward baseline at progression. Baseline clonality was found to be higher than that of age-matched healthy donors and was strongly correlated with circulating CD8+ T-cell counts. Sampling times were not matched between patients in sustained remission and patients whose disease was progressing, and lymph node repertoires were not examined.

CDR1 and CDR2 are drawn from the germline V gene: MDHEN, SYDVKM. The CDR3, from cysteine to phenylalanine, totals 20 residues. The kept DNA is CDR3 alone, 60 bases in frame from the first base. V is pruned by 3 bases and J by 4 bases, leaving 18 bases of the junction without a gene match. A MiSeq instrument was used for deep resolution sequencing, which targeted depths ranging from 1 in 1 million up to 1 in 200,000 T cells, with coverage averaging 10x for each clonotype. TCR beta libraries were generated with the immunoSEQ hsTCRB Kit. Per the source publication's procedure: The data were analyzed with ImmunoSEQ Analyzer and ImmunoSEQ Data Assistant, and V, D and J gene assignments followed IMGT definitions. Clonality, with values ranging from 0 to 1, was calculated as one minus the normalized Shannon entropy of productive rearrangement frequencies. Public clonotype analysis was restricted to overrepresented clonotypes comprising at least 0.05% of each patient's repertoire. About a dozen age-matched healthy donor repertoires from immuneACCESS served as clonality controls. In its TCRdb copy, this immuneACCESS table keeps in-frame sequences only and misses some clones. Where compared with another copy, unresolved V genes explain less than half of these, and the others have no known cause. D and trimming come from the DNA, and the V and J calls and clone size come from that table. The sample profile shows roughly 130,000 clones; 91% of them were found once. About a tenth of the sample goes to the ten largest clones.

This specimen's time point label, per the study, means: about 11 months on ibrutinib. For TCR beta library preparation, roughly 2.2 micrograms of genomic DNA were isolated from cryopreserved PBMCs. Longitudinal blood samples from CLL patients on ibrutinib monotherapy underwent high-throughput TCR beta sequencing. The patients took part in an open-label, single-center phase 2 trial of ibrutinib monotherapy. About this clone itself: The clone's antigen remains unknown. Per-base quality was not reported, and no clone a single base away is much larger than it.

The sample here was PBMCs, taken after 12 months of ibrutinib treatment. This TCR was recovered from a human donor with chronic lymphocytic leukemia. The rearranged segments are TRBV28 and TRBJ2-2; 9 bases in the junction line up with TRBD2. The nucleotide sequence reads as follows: TGTGCCAGCAGTTTCTTCCCTGGGCGGGAGGGCCTCTACCTCACCGGGGAGCTGTTTTTT. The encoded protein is CASSFFPGREGLYLTGELFF.